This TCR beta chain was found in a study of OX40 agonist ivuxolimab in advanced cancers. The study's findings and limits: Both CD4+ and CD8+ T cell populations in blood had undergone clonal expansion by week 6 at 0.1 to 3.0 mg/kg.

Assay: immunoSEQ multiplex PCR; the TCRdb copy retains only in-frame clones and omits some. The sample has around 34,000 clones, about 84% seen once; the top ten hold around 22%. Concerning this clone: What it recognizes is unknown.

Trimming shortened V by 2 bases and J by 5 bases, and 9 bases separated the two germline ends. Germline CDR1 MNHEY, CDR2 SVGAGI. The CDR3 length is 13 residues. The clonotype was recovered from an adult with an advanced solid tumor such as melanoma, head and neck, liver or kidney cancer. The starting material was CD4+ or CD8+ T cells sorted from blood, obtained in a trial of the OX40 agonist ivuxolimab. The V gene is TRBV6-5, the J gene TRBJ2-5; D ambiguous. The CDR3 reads CASSYGNGETQYF. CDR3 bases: TGTGCCAGCAGTTACGGTAACGGGGAGACCCAGTACTTC.